Listed here are 11 T cell receptor beta chains from one sample, sequenced in a study of blood T cell repertoires in COVID-19. Repertoires were generated with immunoSEQ multiplex PCR, while TCRdb's copy carries only in-frame clones and drops some. This table has about 75,000 clones, 88% appearing once. Source material: peripheral blood. These receptors were obtained from a woman between 70 and 85 years old with acute or convalescent COVID-19.

The V and J genes are TRBV3-1 (or the pseudogene TRBV3-2) and TRBJ2-5; perhaps TRBD1 as D (7 bases). The CDR3 has 15 residues. Germline V lookup: CDR1 LGHDT, CDR2 YNNKEL (reference sequence). V lost 10 bases to trimming and J lost 0 bases, with 18 bases between them. CDR3 sequence (DNA): TGTGCCACCAGTGAGGCAGGGGGGTACCAAGAGACCCAGTACTTC. Translation: CATSEAGGYQETQYF.

This sequence joins TRBV6-5 and TRBJ1-2; a possible D gene is TRBD1 (6 bases). From germline, CDR1 is MNHEY and CDR2 SVGAGI. This CDR3 spans 14 amino acids. The V end was cut by 0 bases, the J end by 4 bases, with 9 bases between. The CDR3, as DNA: TGTGCCAGCAGTTACTCCACAGGGCTCTATGGCTACACCTTC. This translates into CASSYSTGLYGYTF.

The V and J genes are TRBV19 and TRBJ1-6; D gene unclear. The germline gives CDR1 LNHDA, CDR2 SQIVND (reference sequence). V lost 5 bases to trimming and J lost 0 bases, with 5 bases between them. The CDR3 runs to 14 residues. The CDR3 loop reads CASSPYSYNSPLHF. CDR3 in DNA: TGTGCCAGTAGTCCGTACTCCTATAATTCACCCCTCCACTTT.

The V and J genes are TRBV4-1 and TRBJ2-5, with D possibly matching TRBD2 (6 bases). CDR1 is MGHRA, CDR2 YSYEKL, per germline. Trimming removed 4 bases at V and 5 bases at J, with 11 bases between. This CDR3 spans 13 amino acids. The CDR3 here is CASSLLEGETQYF. CDR3 nucleotides: TGCGCCAGCAGCCTCCTGGAGGGGGAGACCCAGTACTTC.

This chain connects TRBV19 to TRBJ1-5; D not certain. V was clipped by 1 base and J by 2 bases, with 9 bases between them. CDR1 is LNHDA, CDR2 SQIVND, per germline (reference sequence). The CDR3 loop spans 15 amino acids. CDR3 amino acids: CASSIVHGGNQPQHF. CDR3 DNA sequence: TGTGCCAGTAGTATAGTGCACGGGGGCAATCAGCCCCAGCATTTT.

The rearrangement joins TRBV6-4 to TRBJ2-1; 7 bases are shared with TRBD1. V was pared by 0 bases and J by 9 bases, with 8 bases of the junction left unmatched. The germline CDR1 and CDR2 sequences are MRHNA and SNTAGT. The CDR3 length is 15 residues. CDR3 residues: CASSDSSRGKGEQFF. The CDR3 coding sequence is TGTGCCAGCAGTGACTCGAGCAGGGGGAAGGGTGAGCAGTTCTTC.

This clone was counted a few times. V gene TRBV2 combines with J gene TRBJ1-2; 7 bases are a match to TRBD1. Germline lookup yields CDR1 SNHLY and CDR2 FYNNEI. After removal of 5 bases from V and 4 bases from J, the junction contained 4 bases not matched to a gene. This CDR3 region has 13 residues. This CDR3 reads CASSTGTAYGYTF. For the CDR3, the DNA is TGTGCCAGCAGTACCGGGACAGCCTATGGCTACACCTTC.

V gene TRBV11-2 combines with J gene TRBJ2-5; TRBD2 matches at 14 bases. In germline, CDR1 is SGHAT, CDR2 FQNNGV. The CDR3 totals 15 residues. With 4 bases clipped from V and 5 bases from J, the junction kept 3 bases outside the gene matches. For the CDR3, the DNA is TGTGCCAGCAGCTCGCGGACTAGCGGGGGGGAGACCCAGTACTTC. Its protein product is CASSSRTSGGETQYF.

The J gene is TRBJ1-1, the V gene TRBV3-1 (or the pseudogene TRBV3-2); the match to TRBD1 covers 7 bases. The CDR3 covers 14 residues. With 4 bases clipped from V and 4 bases from J, the junction kept 6 bases outside the gene matches. Per germline, CDR1 LGHDT and CDR2 YNNKEL (reference sequence). CDR3 loop: CASSPDRYGTEAFF. The CDR3 bases are TGTGCCAGCAGCCCGGACAGGTATGGCACTGAAGCTTTCTTT.

The chain employs TRBV18 and TRBJ1-1; 7 bases map to TRBD1. J gave up 1 base and V 2 bases, and 7 bases lay outside the gene matches. This CDR3 region has 16 residues. In germline, CDR1 is KGHSH, CDR2 LQKENI. CDR3 coding DNA: TGTGCCAGCTCACCAATCCGGACAGGTTCGAACACTGAAGCTTTCTTT. This translates into CASSPIRTGSNTEAFF.

The chain combines TRBV6-1 with TRBJ1-5; D is uncertain. V was trimmed by 3 bases and J by 0 bases, leaving 12 bases between them. In germline, CDR1 is MNHNS, CDR2 SASEGT. This CDR3 region has 16 residues. This CDR3 is CASSDRTYYSNQPQHF. CDR3 in DNA: TGTGCCAGCAGTGACCGAACATATTATAGCAATCAGCCCCAGCATTTT.